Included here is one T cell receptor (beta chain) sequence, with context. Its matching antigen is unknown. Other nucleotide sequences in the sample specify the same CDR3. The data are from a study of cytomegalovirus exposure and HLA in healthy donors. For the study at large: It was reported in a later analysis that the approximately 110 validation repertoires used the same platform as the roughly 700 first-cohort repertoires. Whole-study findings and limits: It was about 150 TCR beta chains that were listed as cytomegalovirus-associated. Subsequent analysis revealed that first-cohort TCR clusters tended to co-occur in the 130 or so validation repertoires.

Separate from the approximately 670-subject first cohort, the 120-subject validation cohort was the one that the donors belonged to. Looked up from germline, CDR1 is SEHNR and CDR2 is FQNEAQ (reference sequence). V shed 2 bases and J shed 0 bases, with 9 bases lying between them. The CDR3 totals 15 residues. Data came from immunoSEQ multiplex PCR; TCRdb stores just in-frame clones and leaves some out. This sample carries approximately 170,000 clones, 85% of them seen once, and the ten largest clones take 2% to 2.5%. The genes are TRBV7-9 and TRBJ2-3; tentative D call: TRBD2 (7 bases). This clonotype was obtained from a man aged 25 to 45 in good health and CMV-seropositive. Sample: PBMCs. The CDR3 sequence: CASSLRGGSTDTQYF. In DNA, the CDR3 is TGTGCCAGCAGCTTAAGGGGGGGCAGCACAGATACGCAGTATTTT.